Presented here are 3 T cell receptor beta chains from one specimen sequenced in a study of T-cell memory formation after mild COVID-19 (dated by TCRdb to about 2021). Library prep was done by 5' RACE. Data came from an Illumina NovaSeq 6000. TCRdb reprocessing: public reads trimmed at Q25 with fastp, clones called with MiXCR, in-frame beta chains kept. All rows with the same CDR3 protein become a single entry with the most common DNA and genes. The sample table contains about 44,000 distinct CDR3 sequences; only one count was recorded for around 6.1% of them. Jointly, the top ten make up about 0.8% of the sample. The sequenced sample consisted of PBMCs or a T cell subset sorted from them (not recorded which). These receptors all come from an adult who had mild COVID-19 (a few samples of this study predate the infection). The sample titles of this study are shuffled in the database, so cell type and time point are left out.

This clonotype was detected ten times or more. The chain uses TRBV5-1 and TRBJ2-5, with 9 bases fitting TRBD2. Germline V lookup: CDR1 SGHRS, CDR2 YFSETQ. The CDR3 extends over 16 amino acids. The V gene end was trimmed by 4 bases and the J gene end by 2 bases; junction bases not matched to a gene: 9. CDR3 sequence reads: CASSPNKAGGQETQYF. For the CDR3, the DNA is TGCGCCAGCAGCCCCAACAAGGCGGGGGGGCAAGAGACCCAGTACTTC.

This clonotype was observed many times. The chain combines TRBV9 with TRBJ2-5, with a weak D call TRBD1 (5 bases). CDR3 length: 15 amino acids. V was shortened by 0 bases and J by 3 bases, with 12 bases between the two germline ends. Germline V gene lookup returns CDR1 SGDLS and CDR2 YYNGEE. Here the CDR3 DNA reads TGTGCCAGCAGCGTAGTAGACAGTTGGGAAGAGACCCAGTACTTC. This translates into CASSVVDSWEETQYF.

This clonotype was seen ten or more times. CDR3 sequence reads: CASSLQVSYGYTF. The CDR3 DNA is TGTGCCAGCAGTCTACAGGTTTCCTATGGCTACACCTTC. V gene TRBV28 combines with J gene TRBJ1-2; a possible D gene is TRBD1 (5 bases). The CDR3 spans 13 residues. Trimming left V 5 bases short and J 4 bases short, with 11 bases between. The germline V gene has CDR1 MDHEN and CDR2 SYDVKM.